This T cell receptor beta chain was sequenced during a study of shared clonotypes between healthy human individuals. The method was immunoSEQ multiplex PCR; TCRdb's version includes in-frame clones alone and lacks a portion of them. The data contain roughly 660,000 clones, 90% of them singletons. Germline CDR1 reads MGHRA; CDR2 reads YSYEKL. The CDR3 sequence is 15 residues long. V was clipped by 5 bases and J by 6 bases, with 20 bases between them. The TCR was taken from a man between 18 and 35 years old in good health. Some clones in this sample may be carry-over from other donors' samples. This rearrangement joins TRBV4-1 to TRBJ2-7; D assignment may be TRBD1 or TRBD2 (5 bases each). Specimen: memory CD8+ T cells from PBMCs. Stated subset: CD45RO+ cells pooled with CCR7-negative TemRA cells. The CDR3 coding sequence is TGCGCCAGCAGCTCCCCGGTGGGGGTAGGCGGCGAGCAGTACTTC. Translating it yields CASSSPVGVGGEQYF.